This T cell receptor (beta chain) was sequenced during a study of blood T cells in healthy people across ages. Notes on the study in general: The recorded TCR beta diversity per million T cells decreased in a roughly linear manner with age.

A second PCR, run for about 7 to 11 cycles, used a sample-barcoded 5' primer plus a J-beta primer mix. TCRdb recomputed calls from the 5' RACE reads with MiXCR, one row per CDR3 protein. The sample carries fewer than 800,000 distinct CDR3 sequences, approximately 25% recorded once. Donors each provided ten milliliters of peripheral blood. Per sample, a minimum of 6 million PBMCs were isolated. The CDR3 length is 17 residues. The V and J ends lost 0 bases and 5 bases, in that order; junction bases with no gene match: 11. CDR1 is DFQATT, CDR2 SNEGSKA, per germline (reference sequence). Worth noting for this clonotype: The antigen remains unidentified.

The same data also went into a second study, on T cells of mothers and their children.

Input material: blood. This receptor was identified in a boy aged 5-17 years in good health. The V gene is TRBV20-1, the J gene TRBJ2-5; 11 nucleotides line up with TRBD1. CDR3 loop: CSARDNLWTGGFETQYF. In nucleotides, the CDR3 is TGCAGTGCTAGAGATAATCTGTGGACAGGGGGCTTTGAGACCCAGTACTTC.